A single T cell receptor beta chain is shown here with its context. What it binds is unknown. These data originate in a study of cytomegalovirus exposure and HLA in healthy donors. General study findings and limits: The study recorded 150 to 200 TCR beta chains that were cytomegalovirus-associated. Fewer N-insertions (relative to the approximately 670-donor mean) were reportedly seen in an Asian-associated ancestry cluster in a later analysis. Among the CMV-associated chains, three were confirmed in vitro as specific for CMV antigens.

The CDR3 is made up of 12 amino acids. Germline CDR1 reads GTSNPN; CDR2 reads SVGIG (reference sequence). Trimming pared 1 base from V and 7 bases from J, leaving 10 bases between. The PCR employed 60 Vbeta primers together with 13 Jbeta primers. Repertoires were generated with immunoSEQ multiplex PCR, while TCRdb's copy carries only in-frame clones and drops some. The sample carries about 160,000 clones, 70% to 80% recorded once. V and J are TRBV30 and TRBJ1-2, with D tentatively TRBD1 (5 bases). This TCR was sampled from a female donor in good health and CMV-seronegative. The material sequenced was PBMCs. CDR3 sequence: CAWSGGRIGYTF. CDR3 DNA sequence: TGTGCCTGGAGTGGGGGCCGCATTGGCTACACCTTC.